This T cell receptor beta chain was captured in a study of T cells after yellow fever vaccination. 5'RACE template switching added a universal primer site and UMIs to TCR cDNA. TCRdb reanalysed the 5' RACE reads using MiXCR and keeps one entry per CDR3 protein. The sample includes around 260,000 distinct CDR3 sequences, around 5.3% seen only once; the top ten take less than 3.5%. Germline V gives CDR1 KGHSH, CDR2 LQKENI. The CDR3 runs 16 residues. Trimming cost V 2 bases and J 0 bases, with 14 bases left between them. This clonotype has only a few counts. Its antigen is as yet unknown. Notes on the study in general: Some clonotypes were seen in both the CD4 and the CD8 compartments. These made up a small share and likely arose from convergent recombination. Post-booster repertoires contained most primary-vaccination clones again (96% CD4, approximately 88% CD8).

The starting material was CD4+ T cells sorted from PBMCs, obtained on the day of the yellow fever booster vaccination. The receptor was isolated from a man aged 18 to 29 who received the YFV17D yellow fever vaccine. J is TRBJ2-7 and V is TRBV18, with D perhaps assigned TRBD1 or TRBD2 (6 bases each). Here the CDR3 reads CASSPYGGDLSYEQYF. The CDR3 nucleotides read TGTGCCAGCTCACCATACGGGGGCGACCTCTCCTACGAGCAGTACTTC.